This TCR beta chain was documented in a study of cytomegalovirus exposure and HLA in healthy donors. Background on the study: The 120 or so validation repertoires were produced on the same platform as the roughly 700 repertoires of the first cohort. This was reported in a later analysis.

Study-wide results and caveats: Cytomegalovirus status, reportedly, was diagnosed with high specificity and sensitivity by the classifier. First-cohort TCR clusters were later found to tend to co-occur in the roughly 120 validation repertoires. The study flagged approximately 180 TCR beta chains as cytomegalovirus-associated.

The junction had 8 bases not matched to a gene; V was cut back by 6 bases and J by 8 bases. The CDR3 length is 15 residues. CDR1 and CDR2 (germline): MNHNS, SASEGT. The table came from immunoSEQ multiplex PCR; TCRdb's copy has only in-frame clones and leaves some out. Found here are about 360,000 clones, roughly 85% of them singletons; the top ten hold roughly 0.83%. A word on this clone: Its antigen remains unknown.

The sequenced sample was PBMCs. The V call is TRBV6-1, the J call TRBJ2-1, with TRBD2 matching over 12 bases. This receptor was obtained from a woman between 18 and 29 years old in good health and CMV-seronegative. CDR3 in amino acids: CASSAGTSGWDEQFF. CDR3 DNA sequence: TGTGCCAGCAGCGCCGGGACTAGCGGGTGGGATGAGCAGTTCTTC.